This entry lists 32 T cell receptor beta chains sequenced from one sample in a study of blood T cell repertoires in COVID-19. Sequencing was performed with immunoSEQ multiplex PCR; in TCRdb, only in-frame clones are kept and a portion is missing. The sample lists over 200,000 clones, roughly 80% occurring once. The specimen was peripheral blood. Every receptor here comes from a woman aged 40 to 50 with active or convalescent COVID-19.

The gene calls are TRBV7-3 and TRBJ2-1, with 10 bases matching TRBD1. The trim removed 5 bases at V and 7 bases at J, leaving 8 bases unmatched. Germline V gene lookup returns CDR1 SGHTA and CDR2 FQGTGA. CDR3 length: 15 amino acids. CDR3 nucleotide sequence: TGTGCCAGCAGCCCAGGCGGGACAGGGGTAAATGAGCAGTTCTTC. Its protein product is CASSPGGTGVNEQFF.

The chain carries TRBV7-9 and TRBJ1-4, with unresolved D. The CDR3 is 17 amino acids. The germline gives CDR1 SEHNR, CDR2 FQNEAQ (reference sequence). With 5 bases removed from V and 8 bases from J, the gap between germline ends came to 24 bases. The CDR3 sequence is CASSPPRWQGGKEKLFF. As DNA, the CDR3 is TGTGCCAGCAGCCCTCCCCGGTGGCAAGGAGGCAAAGAAAAACTGTTTTTT.

This chain uses TRBV28 with TRBJ2-2; D might be TRBD1 (6 bases). Germline CDR1 and CDR2: MDHEN and SYDVKM. The germline V and J ends were trimmed by 3 bases and 6 bases, with 14 bases remaining between them. The CDR3 is 15 residues long. In nucleotides, the CDR3 is TGTGCCAGCAGTTTTACCGACAGGTGGGCCGGGGAGCTGTTTTTT. This gives the protein CASSFTDRWAGELFF.

The chain joins TRBV2 to TRBJ2-4; 7 nucleotides match TRBD1. The germline CDR1 and CDR2 sequences are SNHLY and FYNNEI. V lost 1 base, J lost 2 bases, and 5 bases stayed unmatched. The CDR3 spans 16 residues. This CDR3 is CASSEEARGTKNIQYF. The CDR3, as DNA: TGTGCCAGCAGTGAAGAGGCCAGGGGGACCAAAAACATTCAGTACTTC.

V usage is TRBV19 and J usage is TRBJ1-1, with D possibly being TRBD1 (5 bases). Germline V CDR1 and CDR2: LNHDA, SQIVND (reference sequence). The germline V and J ends were trimmed by 8 bases and 7 bases, with 23 bases remaining between them. CDR3 length equals 15 residues. In nucleotides, the CDR3 is TGTGCCAGTGCGGGACTCCGGACGAGTGGAAATGAAGCTTTCTTT. Its translation: CASAGLRTSGNEAFF.

This chain links TRBV13 with TRBJ1-6, with 7 bases aligning to TRBD1. The CDR3 spans 17 residues. CDR1 PRHDT and CDR2 FYEKMQ come from the germline V gene (reference sequence). Trimming at V came to 1 base and at J to 4 bases, leaving 7 bases not matched to a gene. The CDR3 loop reads CASSLVAGGGYNSPLHF. For the CDR3, the DNA is TGTGCCAGCAGCTTAGTGGCAGGGGGAGGTTATAATTCACCCCTCCACTTT.

The rearrangement links TRBV6-2 or TRBV6-3 to TRBJ2-3, with 10 bases aligning to TRBD2. The ends lost 0 bases at V and 0 bases at J; junction bases unmatched: 15. CDR1 and CDR2 from the germline V gene are MNHEY and SVGEGT. This CDR3 contains 21 residues. DNA for the CDR3: TGTGCCAGCAGTTACTCGAGCCTAGCGGGGGATCCCGACCTGAGCACAGATACGCAGTATTTT. Encoded protein: CASSYSSLAGDPDLSTDTQYF.

CDR3 DNA: TGTGCCAGCACCCGTGGGGGGGCGAGGTCACCCCTCCACTTT. Its protein is CASTRGGARSPLHF. The chain couples TRBV5-8 to TRBJ1-6; tentatively, D is TRBD1 (6 bases). V lost 6 bases, J lost 10 bases, and 17 bases lay in between. The CDR3 is 14 residues long. Germline V lookup: CDR1 SGHTS, CDR2 YDEGEE. The variable domain in full, completed from reference TRBV5-8 and TRBJ1-6, reads EAGVTQSPTHLIKTRGQQATLRCSPISGHTSVYWYQQALGLGLQFLLWYDEGEERNRGNFPPRFSGRQFPNYSSELNVNALELEDSALYLCASTRGGARSPLHFGNGTRLTVT.

V and J are TRBV19 and TRBJ2-6, with a weak D call TRBD2 (5 bases). V lost 5 bases, J lost 1 base, and 12 bases lay in between. This CDR3 contains 16 residues. Per germline, CDR1 LNHDA and CDR2 SQIVND (reference sequence). CDR3 region: CASSAPRGSGANVLTF. CDR3 coding DNA: TGTGCCAGTAGTGCGCCTCGGGGATCTGGGGCCAACGTCCTGACTTTC.

The V gene is TRBV29-1, the J gene TRBJ2-5; possible D gene TRBD2, 7 bases. V dropped 1 base and J dropped 4 bases, with 13 bases sitting between them. Germline V gene sequence: CDR1 SQVTM, CDR2 ANQGSEA. CDR3 length: 14 amino acids. DNA of the CDR3: TGCAGCGTTGAAGTGGGGGGGCCGGCAGAGACCCAGTACTTC. Residues: CSVEVGGPAETQYF.

The chain recombines TRBV4-1 with TRBJ2-2; no definite D call. V was clipped by 6 bases and J by 1 base, with 9 bases between them. In germline, CDR1 is MGHRA, CDR2 YSYEKL. The CDR3 extends over 14 amino acids. The CDR3 DNA is TGCGCCAGCAGGGGCTCGGTGAACACCGGGGAGCTGTTTTTT. Translating gives CASRGSVNTGELFF.

V gene TRBV7-9 combines with J gene TRBJ1-5; 7 nucleotides match TRBD1. The germline V gene has CDR1 SEHNR and CDR2 FQNEAQ (reference sequence). V lost 3 bases and J lost 6; bases outside the gene matches: 5. The CDR3 runs to 14 residues. CDR3 DNA: TGTGCCAGCAGCTTGACAGGGATAGGTCAGCCCCAGCATTTT. This encodes CASSLTGIGQPQHF.

The chain links TRBV3-1 (or the pseudogene TRBV3-2) to TRBJ2-7; D is possibly TRBD1 (6 bases). The V end was cut by 6 bases, the J end by 7 bases, with 22 bases between. This CDR3 is 15 amino acids long. Germline V gene sequence: CDR1 LGHDT, CDR2 YNNKEL (reference sequence). The CDR3 sequence is CASSPNPGQITEQYF. The CDR3 DNA reads as TGTGCCAGCAGTCCAAATCCCGGACAGATTACGGAGCAGTACTTC.

The gene calls are TRBV21-1 and TRBJ1-5; whether TRBD1, the table's D call, matches the DNA was not checked. TRBV21-1 constitutes a pseudogene. The CDR3 has 16 residues. CDR3 bases: TGTGCCAGCAGCAGCAGAAATATCGATAGCAATCAGCCCCAGCATTTT. Its protein is CASSSRNIDSNQPQHF.

In its sample, this clone was seen a few times. The chain couples TRBV9 to TRBJ2-3, with D possibly TRBD1 on 6 matching bases. V lost 2 bases, J lost 4 bases, and 8 bases lay in between. From germline, CDR1 is SGDLS and CDR2 YYNGEE. The CDR3 totals 13 residues. Here the CDR3 reads CASSVQGPDTQYF. The CDR3 nucleotides read TGTGCCAGCAGCGTTCAGGGGCCAGATACGCAGTATTTT.

The chain combines TRBV27 with TRBJ1-4, with 8 bases aligning to TRBD1. The junction had 15 bases not matched to a gene; V was cut back by 5 bases and J by 7 bases. Germline CDR1 reads MNHEY; CDR2 reads SMNVEV (reference sequence). This CDR3 spans 17 amino acids. The chain's CDR3 is CASSPLGRTGLGEKLFF. In nucleotides, the CDR3 is TGTGCCAGCAGTCCCCTTGGCAGGACAGGGCTGGGTGAAAAACTGTTTTTT.

The chain is built from TRBV5-8 and TRBJ2-7; 9 bases line up with TRBD1. This CDR3 contains 13 residues. Germline trimming cut 2 bases from V and 6 bases from J; bases unmatched to any gene: 3. Germline CDR1 is SGHTS and CDR2 is YDEGEE. The CDR3 DNA follows: TGTGCCAGCAGCTTCAACAGGGGGCGCGAGCAGTACTTC. It codes for CASSFNRGREQYF.

V usage is TRBV19 and J usage is TRBJ1-5; D gene ambiguous. The length of the CDR3 is 14 residues. V was trimmed by 3 bases and J by 3 bases, leaving 9 bases between them. Germline CDR1 and CDR2: LNHDA and SQIVND (reference sequence). The CDR3 nucleotides read TGTGCCAGTAGTATGAGGGATTCCAATCAGCCCCAGCATTTT. Protein product: CASSMRDSNQPQHF. Full variable domain (rest looked up from reference TRBV19 and TRBJ1-5): DGGITQSPKYLFRKEGQNVTLSCEQNLNHDAMYWYRQDPGQGLRLIYYSQIVNDFQKGDIAEGYSVSREKKESFPLTVTSAQKNPTAFYLCASSMRDSNQPQHFGDGTRLSIL.

The chain links TRBV15 to TRBJ1-5; 9 nucleotides line up with TRBD1. V lost 3 bases and J lost 11; bases outside the gene matches: 14. Germline CDR1 reads LNHNV; CDR2 reads YYDKDF (reference sequence). The CDR3 totals 16 residues. The CDR3 region is CATSSGQGPLKSAQHF. CDR3 coding DNA: TGTGCCACCAGCAGTGGACAGGGGCCCCTGAAATCAGCCCAGCATTTT.

The rearrangement joins TRBV5-4 to TRBJ2-7, with 8 bases lining up with TRBD1. Germline values: CDR1 SGHNT, CDR2 YYREEE (reference sequence). The CDR3 length is 15 residues. Trimming removed 1 base from V and 0 bases from J; junction bases left unmatched: 3. The chain's CDR3 is CASSLQGAGSYEQYF. For the CDR3, the DNA is TGTGCCAGCAGCTTGCAGGGGGCGGGCTCCTACGAGCAGTACTTC. The whole variable domain, filled in from reference TRBV5-4 and TRBJ2-7, reads ETGVTQSPTHLIKTRGQQVTLRCSSQSGHNTVSWYQQALGQGPQFIFQYYREEENGRGNFPPRFSGLQFPNYSSELNVNALELDDSALYLCASSLQGAGSYEQYFGPGTRLTVT.

The V and J genes are TRBV5-8 and TRBJ2-4; tentatively, D is TRBD1 (6 bases). Germline CDR1 SGHTS, CDR2 YDEGEE. This CDR3 has 14 amino acids. The germline V and J ends were trimmed by 0 bases and 5 bases, with 9 bases remaining between them. The DNA for the CDR3 is TGTGCCAGCAGCTTGGGGGGGCGCCAAAACATTCAGTACTTC. It yields the protein CASSLGGRQNIQYF.

This clone was counted a few times. CDR3 bases: TGTGCCAGTGGGGACCACAGGGGGCCATCTAATGAAAAACTGTTTTTT. As protein: CASGDHRGPSNEKLFF. The rearrangement joins TRBV27 to TRBJ1-4, with 9 bases identical to TRBD1. V gave up 9 bases and J gave up 3 bases; unmatched junction bases: 11. This CDR3 has 16 amino acids. Germline-derived CDR1 and CDR2 are MNHEY and SMNVEV (reference sequence). Full variable domain (missing parts from reference TRBV27 and TRBJ1-4): EAQVTQNPRYLITVTGKKLTVTCSQNMNHEYMSWYRQDPGLGLRQIYYSMNVEVTDKGDVPEGYKVSRKEKRNFPLILESPSPNQTSLYFCASGDHRGPSNEKLFFGSGTQLSVL.

In this sample, this clone turned up a few times. J is TRBJ2-5 and V is TRBV21-1; the table's D call, TRBD1, was not checked against the DNA. TRBV21-1 is labeled a pseudogene. The CDR3 runs to 13 residues. This CDR3 is CASSDSFSETQYF. The CDR3 DNA sequence: TGTGCCAGCAGCGACAGCTTTTCAGAGACCCAGTACTTC.

This clone occurred once. V gene TRBV24-1 combines with J gene TRBJ2-7; D remains unclear. The CDR3 consists of 15 residues. Germline CDR1 is KGHDR and CDR2 is SFDVKD. V lost 7 bases and J lost 2, with 17 bases in between. This chain's CDR3 is CATSPRSSSTYEQYF. As DNA, the CDR3 is TGTGCCACCAGCCCGAGGTCCTCCAGCACCTACGAGCAGTACTTC.

The chain employs TRBV10-3 and TRBJ2-3; possibly TRBD2 for D (5 bases). V was trimmed by 4 bases and J by 1 base, leaving 18 bases between them. Germline values: CDR1 ENHRY, CDR2 SYGVKD. This CDR3 has 17 residues. For the CDR3, the DNA is TGTGCCATCAGTGCTCCCCCTACTAGTTGGGGCACAGATACGCAGTATTTT. The encoded protein is CAISAPPTSWGTDTQYF.

The V and J genes are TRBV27 and TRBJ2-5; the D gene is possibly TRBD1 (5 bases). The CDR3 is made up of 13 amino acids. V lost 5 bases and J lost 2, with 9 bases in between. Germline CDR1 is MNHEY and CDR2 is SMNVEV (reference sequence). The CDR3 DNA reads TGTGCCAGCAGTAACAGGATTCAAGAGACCCAGTACTTC. Translation gives CASSNRIQETQYF.

About this clone: No DNA is shown, since the ends of the CDR3 on it are uncertain; the CDR3 is the one TCRdb lists. The chain combines TRBV21-1 with TRBJ1-1. TRBV21-1 is a documented pseudogene. The CDR3 length equals 15 residues, ends included. CDR3 protein: CASSTMWGGGAEAFF.

This clone was seen a single time. J is TRBJ1-1 and V is TRBV19, with 9 positions matching TRBD1. The CDR3 is 15 amino acids. Trimming removed 4 bases from V and 9 bases from J; junction bases left unmatched: 12. Germline CDR1 is LNHDA and CDR2 is SQIVND (reference sequence). Here the CDR3 reads CASSKSPKHRGQAFF. CDR3 nucleotide sequence: TGTGCCAGTAGTAAATCCCCAAAGCACAGGGGGCAAGCTTTCTTT. Filled out from reference TRBV19 and TRBJ1-1, the complete variable domain reads DGGITQSPKYLFRKEGQNVTLSCEQNLNHDAMYWYRQDPGQGLRLIYYSQIVNDFQKGDIAEGYSVSREKKESFPLTVTSAQKNPTAFYLCASSKSPKHRGQAFFGQGTRLTVV.

The J gene is TRBJ2-1, the V gene TRBV7-2; 8 positions match TRBD1. The V gene's germline CDR1 is SGHTA and CDR2 FQGNSA. The CDR3 runs 15 residues. V trimming: 2 bases; J trimming: 10 bases; junction bases outside the gene matches: 10. CDR3 in DNA: TGTGCCAGCAGCTTATGGCAATTGGGACAGGCGGAGCAGTTCTTC. This sequence encodes CASSLWQLGQAEQFF.

The V gene is TRBV6-5, the J gene TRBJ2-7; 7 positions match TRBD1. CDR3 length: 16 residues. Per germline, CDR1 MNHEY and CDR2 SVGAGI. V lost 0 bases and J lost 0; bases outside the gene matches: 5. In nucleotides, the CDR3 is TGTGCCAGCAGTTACTCGGCGACAGGGCACTCCTACGAGCAGTACTTC. It translates to CASSYSATGHSYEQYF.

The chain has TRBV6-5 and TRBJ2-3; perhaps TRBD1 as D (6 bases). Deletions cut 4 bases from V and 2 bases from J, with 10 bases between. The CDR3 runs to 14 residues. Germline V gives CDR1 MNHEY, CDR2 SVGAGI. This CDR3 reads CASSSGQTTDTQYF. CDR3 nucleotide sequence: TGTGCCAGCAGTTCTGGACAGACCACAGATACGCAGTATTTT.

The chain has TRBV5-1 and TRBJ2-7; no firm D call. CDR1 and CDR2 (germline): SGHRS, YFSETQ. The CDR3 runs 14 residues. Trimming left V 2 bases short and J 1 base short, with 10 bases between. The CDR3 nucleotides are TGCGCCAGCAGCTTCAGTACCAGGTCCTACGAGCAGTACTTC. It codes for CASSFSTRSYEQYF. The whole variable domain, filled in from reference TRBV5-1 and TRBJ2-7, reads KAGVTQTPRYLIKTRGQQVTLSCSPISGHRSVSWYQQTPGQGLQFLFEYFSETQRNKGNFPGRFSGRQFSNSRSEMNVSTLELGDSALYLCASSFSTRSYEQYFGPGTRLTVT.